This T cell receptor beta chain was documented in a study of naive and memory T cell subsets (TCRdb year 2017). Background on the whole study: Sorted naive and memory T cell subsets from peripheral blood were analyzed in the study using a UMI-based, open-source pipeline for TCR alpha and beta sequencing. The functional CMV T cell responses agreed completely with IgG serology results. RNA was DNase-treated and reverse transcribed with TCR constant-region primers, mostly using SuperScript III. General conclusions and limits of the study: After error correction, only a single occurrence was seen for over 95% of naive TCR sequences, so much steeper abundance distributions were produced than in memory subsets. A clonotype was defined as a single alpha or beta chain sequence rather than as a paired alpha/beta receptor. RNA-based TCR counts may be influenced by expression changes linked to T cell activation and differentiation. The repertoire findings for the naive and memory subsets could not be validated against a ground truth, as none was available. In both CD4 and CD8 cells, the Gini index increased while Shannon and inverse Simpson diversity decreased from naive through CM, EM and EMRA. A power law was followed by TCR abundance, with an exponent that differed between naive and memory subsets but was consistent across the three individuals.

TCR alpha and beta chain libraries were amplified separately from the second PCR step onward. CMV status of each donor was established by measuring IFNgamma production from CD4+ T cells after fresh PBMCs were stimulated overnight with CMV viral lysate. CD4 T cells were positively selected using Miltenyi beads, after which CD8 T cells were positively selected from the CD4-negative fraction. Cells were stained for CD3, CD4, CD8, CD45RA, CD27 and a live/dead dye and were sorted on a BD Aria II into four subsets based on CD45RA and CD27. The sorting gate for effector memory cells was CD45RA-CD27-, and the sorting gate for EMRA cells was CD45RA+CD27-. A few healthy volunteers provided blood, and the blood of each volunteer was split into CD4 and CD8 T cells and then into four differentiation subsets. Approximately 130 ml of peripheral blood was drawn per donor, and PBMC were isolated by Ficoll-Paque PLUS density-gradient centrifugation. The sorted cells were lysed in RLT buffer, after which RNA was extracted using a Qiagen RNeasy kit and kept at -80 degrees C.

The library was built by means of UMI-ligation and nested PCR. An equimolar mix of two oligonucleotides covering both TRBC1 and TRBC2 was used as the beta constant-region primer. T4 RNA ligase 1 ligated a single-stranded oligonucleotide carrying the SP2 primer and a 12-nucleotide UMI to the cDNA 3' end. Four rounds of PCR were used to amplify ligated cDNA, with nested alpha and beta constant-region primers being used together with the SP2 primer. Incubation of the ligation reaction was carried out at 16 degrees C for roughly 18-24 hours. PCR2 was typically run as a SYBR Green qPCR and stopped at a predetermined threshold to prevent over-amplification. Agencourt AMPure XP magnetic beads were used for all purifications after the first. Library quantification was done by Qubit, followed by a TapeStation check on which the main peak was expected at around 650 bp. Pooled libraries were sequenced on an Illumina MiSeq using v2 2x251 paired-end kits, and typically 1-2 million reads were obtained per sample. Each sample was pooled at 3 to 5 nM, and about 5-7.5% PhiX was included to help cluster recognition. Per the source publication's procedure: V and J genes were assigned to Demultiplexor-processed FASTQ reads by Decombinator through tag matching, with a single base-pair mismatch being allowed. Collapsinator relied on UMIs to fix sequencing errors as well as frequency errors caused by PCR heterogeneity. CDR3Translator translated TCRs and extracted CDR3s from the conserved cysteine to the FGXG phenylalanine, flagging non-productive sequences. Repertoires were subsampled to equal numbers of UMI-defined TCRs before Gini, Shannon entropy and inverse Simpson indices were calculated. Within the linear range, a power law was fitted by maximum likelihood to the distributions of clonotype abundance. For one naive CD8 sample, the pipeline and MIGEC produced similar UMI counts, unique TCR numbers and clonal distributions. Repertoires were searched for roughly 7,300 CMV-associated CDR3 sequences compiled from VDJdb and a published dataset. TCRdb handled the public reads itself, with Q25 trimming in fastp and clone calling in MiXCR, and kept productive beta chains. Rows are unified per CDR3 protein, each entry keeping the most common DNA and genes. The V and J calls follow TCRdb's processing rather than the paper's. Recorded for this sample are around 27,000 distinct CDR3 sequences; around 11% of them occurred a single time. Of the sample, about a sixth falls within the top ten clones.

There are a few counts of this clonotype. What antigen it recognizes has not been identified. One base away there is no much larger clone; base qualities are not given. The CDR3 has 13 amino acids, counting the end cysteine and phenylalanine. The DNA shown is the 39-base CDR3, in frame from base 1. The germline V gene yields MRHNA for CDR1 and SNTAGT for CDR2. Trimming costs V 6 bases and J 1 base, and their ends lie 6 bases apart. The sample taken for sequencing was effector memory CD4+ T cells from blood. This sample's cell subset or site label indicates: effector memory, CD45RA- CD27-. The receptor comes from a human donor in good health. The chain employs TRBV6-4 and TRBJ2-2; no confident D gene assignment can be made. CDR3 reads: CASRVGNTGELFF. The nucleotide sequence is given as TGTGCCAGCAGAGTCGGGAACACCGGGGAGCTGTTTTTT.